The source of this T cell receptor beta chain is a study of relationships among human T cell subsets. The T cell receptor alpha and beta CDR3 regions were amplified from mRNA by semiquantitative ARM-PCR. Exponential amplification used communal superprimers after tagged nested gene-specific primers in ARM-PCR. MiXCR was run by TCRdb on the multiplex PCR reads, yielding one entry per CDR3 protein. The table records about 9,000 distinct CDR3 sequences, roughly 55% of them present only once. Anti-CD45RO beads selected memory T cells out of the CD45RA-negative fraction. The specimen sequenced was memory T cells sorted from blood. This receptor was identified in a man aged 35-49 years in good health.

The CDR3 protein is CAWGSEAFF. CDR3 DNA sequence: TGTGCCTGGGGGAGTGAAGCTTTCTTT. V is TRBV30 and J is TRBJ1-1, with D hard to call. Germline CDR1 and CDR2: GTSNPN and SVGIG (reference sequence). The V end lost 5 bases, the J end lost 7 bases, and 5 bases lay between the germline ends. The CDR3 is made up of 9 amino acids.